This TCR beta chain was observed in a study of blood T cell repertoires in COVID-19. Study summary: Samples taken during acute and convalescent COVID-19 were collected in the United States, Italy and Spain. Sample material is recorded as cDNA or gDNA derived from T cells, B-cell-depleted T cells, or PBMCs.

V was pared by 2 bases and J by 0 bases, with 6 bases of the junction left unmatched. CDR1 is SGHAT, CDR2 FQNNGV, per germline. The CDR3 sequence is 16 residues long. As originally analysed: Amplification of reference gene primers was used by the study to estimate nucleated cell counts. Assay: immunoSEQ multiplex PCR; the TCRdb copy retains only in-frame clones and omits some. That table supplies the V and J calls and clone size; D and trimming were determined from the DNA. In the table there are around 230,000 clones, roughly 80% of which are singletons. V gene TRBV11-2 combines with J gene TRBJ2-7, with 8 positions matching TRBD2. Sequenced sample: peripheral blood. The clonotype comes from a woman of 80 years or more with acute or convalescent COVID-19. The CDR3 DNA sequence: TGTGCCAGCAGCTTACAAGCGGGAGCGGGCTCCTACGAGCAGTACTTC. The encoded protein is CASSLQAGAGSYEQYF.